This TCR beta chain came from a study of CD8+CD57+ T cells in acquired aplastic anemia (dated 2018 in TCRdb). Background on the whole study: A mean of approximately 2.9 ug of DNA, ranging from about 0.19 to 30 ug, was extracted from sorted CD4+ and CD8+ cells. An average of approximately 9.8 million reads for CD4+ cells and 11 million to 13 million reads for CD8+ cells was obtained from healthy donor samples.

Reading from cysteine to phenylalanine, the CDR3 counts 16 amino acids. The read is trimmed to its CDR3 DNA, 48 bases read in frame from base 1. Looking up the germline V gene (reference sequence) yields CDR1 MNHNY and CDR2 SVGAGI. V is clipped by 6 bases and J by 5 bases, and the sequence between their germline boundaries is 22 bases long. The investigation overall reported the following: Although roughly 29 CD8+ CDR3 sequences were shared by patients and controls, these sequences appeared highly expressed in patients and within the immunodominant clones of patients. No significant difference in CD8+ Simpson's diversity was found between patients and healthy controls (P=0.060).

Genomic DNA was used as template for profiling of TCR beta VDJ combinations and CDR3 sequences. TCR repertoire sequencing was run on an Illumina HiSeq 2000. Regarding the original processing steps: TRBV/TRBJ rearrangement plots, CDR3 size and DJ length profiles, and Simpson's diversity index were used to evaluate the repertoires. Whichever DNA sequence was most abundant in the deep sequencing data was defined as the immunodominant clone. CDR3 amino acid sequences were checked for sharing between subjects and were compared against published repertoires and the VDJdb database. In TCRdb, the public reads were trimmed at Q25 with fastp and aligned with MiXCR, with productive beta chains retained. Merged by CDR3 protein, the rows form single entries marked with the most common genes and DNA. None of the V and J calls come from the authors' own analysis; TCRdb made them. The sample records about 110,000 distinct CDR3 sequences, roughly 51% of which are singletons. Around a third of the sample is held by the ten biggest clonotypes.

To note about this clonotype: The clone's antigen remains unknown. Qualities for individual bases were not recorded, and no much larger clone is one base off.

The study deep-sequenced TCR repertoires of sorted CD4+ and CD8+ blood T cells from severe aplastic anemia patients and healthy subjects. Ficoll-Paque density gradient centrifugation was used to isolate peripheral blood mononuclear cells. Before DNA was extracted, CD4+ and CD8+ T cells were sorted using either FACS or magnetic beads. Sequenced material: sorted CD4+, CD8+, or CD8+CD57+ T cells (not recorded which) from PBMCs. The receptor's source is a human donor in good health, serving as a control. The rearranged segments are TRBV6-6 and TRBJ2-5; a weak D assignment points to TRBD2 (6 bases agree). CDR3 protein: CASSPQAARGQETQYF. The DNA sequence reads TGTGCCAGCAGCCCCCAGGCGGCGCGGGGTCAGGAGACCCAGTACTTC.